This is a list of T cell receptor beta chains from one sample in a study of technical replicates of blood from several donors. Sequenced by immunoSEQ multiplex PCR; TCRdb stores in-frame clones only, minus some. The table records tens of thousands of clones, 95% to 97% of them present only once. Sequenced input: T cells isolated from PBMCs. These receptors all come from a human donor in good health. Both conserved end residues are part of each CDR3. A D gene is named only where the DNA matches it firmly. Not all rows give a size; the values are once, few, many and, for expanded clones, a class.

NA,TRBJ2-6,once,TRBV7-3,TGTGCCAGCAGCTTAATATTCCAGGGCACCTTCTCTGGGGCCAACGTCCTGACTTTC,CASSLIFQGTFSGANVLTF
TRBD1,TRBJ1-1,NA,TRBV5-4,TGTGCCAGCAGCACCGACAGGGAAGACACTGAAGCTTTCTTT,CASSTDREDTEAFF
TRBD2,TRBJ2-7,NA,TRBV9,TGTGCCAGCAGCGATTCCGGGACTAGGGCCTACGAGCAGTACTTC,CASSDSGTRAYEQYF
TRBD2,TRBJ2-7,NA,TRBV29-1,TGCAGCGTTGCAGCGGGAGGGTTCTACGAGCAGTACTTC,CSVAAGGFYEQYF
NA,TRBJ2-1,NA,TRBV7-2,TGTGCCAGCAGCGGCCCCAGTAACAATGAGCAGTTCTTC,CASSGPSNNEQFF
TRBD2,TRBJ2-1,NA,TRBV7-2,TGTGCCAGCAGGGGAGGGCAAAGCTACAATGAGCAGTTCTTC,CASRGGQSYNEQFF
NA,TRBJ1-1,NA,TRBV7-3,TGTGCCAGCAGCTATACGGGGAGCCAGAACACTGAAGCTTTCTTT,CASSYTGSQNTEAFF
TRBD2,TRBJ2-4,NA,TRBV27,TGTGCCAGCAGTTTATCCGGGGGGGTAGGAAACATTCAGTACTTC,CASSLSGGVGNIQYF
TRBD1,TRBJ1-2,NA,TRBV29-1,TGCAGCGTTTGGACAGGGGGAGACTATGGCTACACCTTC,CSVWTGGDYGYTF
TRBD1,TRBJ2-2,once,TRBV18,TGTGCCAGCTCACGACGGGACAGGCCTAACACCGGGGAGCTGTTTTTT,CASSRRDRPNTGELFF
TRBD1,TRBJ1-1,NA,TRBV15,TGTGCCACCAGCAGAGAGAATACAGGGGGCCTGCAAGCTTTCTTT,CATSRENTGGLQAFF
TRBD1,TRBJ1-5,NA,TRBV2,TGTGCCAGCCTCGGGACAGGGGGACAGCCCCAGCATTTT,CASLGTGGQPQHF
NA,TRBJ1-4,NA,TRBV30,TGTGCCTGGAGTCGCCTGGAGACTAATGAAAAACTGTTTTTT,CAWSRLETNEKLFF
NA,TRBJ1-5,NA,TRBV6-6,TGTGCCAGCAGTTACTCGTCAGTTAGCAATCAGCCCCAGCATTTT,CASSYSSVSNQPQHF
NA,TRBJ2-7,NA,TRBV6-6,TGTGCCAGCAGTTACACCCGGGACAACGTCTACGAGCAGTACTTC,CASSYTRDNVYEQYF
TRBD2,TRBJ2-7,NA,TRBV23-1,TGCGCCAGCAGTCAATCCATAGCGGGAGGTCGAGCGGCCTACGAGCAGTACTTC,CASSQSIAGGRAAYEQYF
NA,TRBJ2-7,NA,TRBV29-1,TGCAGCGTTGAAGACCCTCAGGGGAGACACGAGCAGTACTTC,CSVEDPQGRHEQYF
TRBD2,TRBJ2-5,NA,TRBV30,TGTGCCTGGAGTGTAAAGGGACTAGCGGGAGTCCAGTACTTC,CAWSVKGLAGVQYF
TRBD1,TRBJ1-2,NA,TRBV7-2,TGTGCCAGCAGCTGGACAGGGGATTTAGGCTACACCTTC,CASSWTGDLGYTF
NA,TRBJ1-2,NA,TRBV7-2,TGTGCCAGCAGCTTAGCGGTGGGGGCGCAGGATGGCTACACCTTC,CASSLAVGAQDGYTF
NA,TRBJ2-7,NA,TRBV2,TGTGCCAGCAGTGAAGGGGTGAGGAGCTACGAGCAGTACTTC,CASSEGVRSYEQYF
NA,TRBJ2-2,NA,TRBV11-3,TGTGCCAGCAGCTTAGGGTTAGAGCGCACCGGGGAGCTGTTTTTT,CASSLGLERTGELFF
NA,TRBJ1-2,NA,TRBV18,TGTGCCAGCTCACCACCGAAACAGGCCTATGGCTACACCTTC,CASSPPKQAYGYTF
TRBD2,TRBJ2-3,NA,TRBV7-2,TGTGCCAGCAGCCCCTGGCTAGCGGGAGCAGATACGCAGTATTTT,CASSPWLAGADTQYF
NA,TRBJ2-7,NA,TRBV11-3,TGTGCCAGCAGCTCGGGACACCTATACGAGCAGTACTTC,CASSSGHLYEQYF
TRBD1,TRBJ2-7,NA,TRBV7-9,TGTGCCAGCATGCAGACAGGGCACCTATCCTACGAGCAGTACTTC,CASMQTGHLSYEQYF
NA,TRBJ1-2,NA,TRBV4-1,TGCGCCAGCAGCTTCCCCTCCCTAGGCTACACCTTC,CASSFPSLGYTF
TRBD2,TRBJ2-7,NA,TRBV4-1,TGCGCCAGCAGCCTTTCTAGACTAGCGGGAACCTACGAGCAGTACTTC,CASSLSRLAGTYEQYF
NA,TRBJ1-1,NA,TRBV7-3,TGTGCCAGCGGATTTGCGGGGGACACTGAAGCTTTCTTT,CASGFAGDTEAFF
NA,TRBJ1-5,NA,TRBV4-1,TGCGCCAGCAGCCAAACAGGGAATCAGCCCCAGCATTTT,CASSQTGNQPQHF
TRBD1,TRBJ2-7,once,TRBV7-9,TGTGCCAGCGGCAGGGGGCAGTACGAGCAGTACTTC,CASGRGQYEQYF
NA,TRBJ1-2,NA,TRBV5-4,TGTGCCAGCAGCTTGAGAGAACCTAACTATGGCTACACCTTC,CASSLREPNYGYTF
NA,TRBJ2-3,NA,TRBV6-5,TGTGCCAGCAGTTACTCGAAGGCAGGGGGGACAGATACGCAGTATTTT,CASSYSKAGGTDTQYF
TRBD1,TRBJ1-2,NA,TRBV19,TGTGCCAGTAGTAAAAAGACAGGGGACTACACCTTC,CASSKKTGDYTF
TRBD2,TRBJ2-2,NA,TRBV11-2,TGTGCCAGCAGCCTCTACCCGGGAGGTGGCACCGGGGAGCTGTTTTTT,CASSLYPGGGTGELFF
TRBD2,TRBJ2-1,NA,TRBV10-3,TGTGCCATCAGTGCCGGACTAGCGGGAGGGCGATCCTACAATGAGCAGTTCTTC,CAISAGLAGGRSYNEQFF
TRBD2,TRBJ2-5,NA,TRBV7-2,TGTGCCAGCAGCTTAGGCGCACTAGCGGGGGTCCAAGAGACCCAGTACTTC,CASSLGALAGVQETQYF